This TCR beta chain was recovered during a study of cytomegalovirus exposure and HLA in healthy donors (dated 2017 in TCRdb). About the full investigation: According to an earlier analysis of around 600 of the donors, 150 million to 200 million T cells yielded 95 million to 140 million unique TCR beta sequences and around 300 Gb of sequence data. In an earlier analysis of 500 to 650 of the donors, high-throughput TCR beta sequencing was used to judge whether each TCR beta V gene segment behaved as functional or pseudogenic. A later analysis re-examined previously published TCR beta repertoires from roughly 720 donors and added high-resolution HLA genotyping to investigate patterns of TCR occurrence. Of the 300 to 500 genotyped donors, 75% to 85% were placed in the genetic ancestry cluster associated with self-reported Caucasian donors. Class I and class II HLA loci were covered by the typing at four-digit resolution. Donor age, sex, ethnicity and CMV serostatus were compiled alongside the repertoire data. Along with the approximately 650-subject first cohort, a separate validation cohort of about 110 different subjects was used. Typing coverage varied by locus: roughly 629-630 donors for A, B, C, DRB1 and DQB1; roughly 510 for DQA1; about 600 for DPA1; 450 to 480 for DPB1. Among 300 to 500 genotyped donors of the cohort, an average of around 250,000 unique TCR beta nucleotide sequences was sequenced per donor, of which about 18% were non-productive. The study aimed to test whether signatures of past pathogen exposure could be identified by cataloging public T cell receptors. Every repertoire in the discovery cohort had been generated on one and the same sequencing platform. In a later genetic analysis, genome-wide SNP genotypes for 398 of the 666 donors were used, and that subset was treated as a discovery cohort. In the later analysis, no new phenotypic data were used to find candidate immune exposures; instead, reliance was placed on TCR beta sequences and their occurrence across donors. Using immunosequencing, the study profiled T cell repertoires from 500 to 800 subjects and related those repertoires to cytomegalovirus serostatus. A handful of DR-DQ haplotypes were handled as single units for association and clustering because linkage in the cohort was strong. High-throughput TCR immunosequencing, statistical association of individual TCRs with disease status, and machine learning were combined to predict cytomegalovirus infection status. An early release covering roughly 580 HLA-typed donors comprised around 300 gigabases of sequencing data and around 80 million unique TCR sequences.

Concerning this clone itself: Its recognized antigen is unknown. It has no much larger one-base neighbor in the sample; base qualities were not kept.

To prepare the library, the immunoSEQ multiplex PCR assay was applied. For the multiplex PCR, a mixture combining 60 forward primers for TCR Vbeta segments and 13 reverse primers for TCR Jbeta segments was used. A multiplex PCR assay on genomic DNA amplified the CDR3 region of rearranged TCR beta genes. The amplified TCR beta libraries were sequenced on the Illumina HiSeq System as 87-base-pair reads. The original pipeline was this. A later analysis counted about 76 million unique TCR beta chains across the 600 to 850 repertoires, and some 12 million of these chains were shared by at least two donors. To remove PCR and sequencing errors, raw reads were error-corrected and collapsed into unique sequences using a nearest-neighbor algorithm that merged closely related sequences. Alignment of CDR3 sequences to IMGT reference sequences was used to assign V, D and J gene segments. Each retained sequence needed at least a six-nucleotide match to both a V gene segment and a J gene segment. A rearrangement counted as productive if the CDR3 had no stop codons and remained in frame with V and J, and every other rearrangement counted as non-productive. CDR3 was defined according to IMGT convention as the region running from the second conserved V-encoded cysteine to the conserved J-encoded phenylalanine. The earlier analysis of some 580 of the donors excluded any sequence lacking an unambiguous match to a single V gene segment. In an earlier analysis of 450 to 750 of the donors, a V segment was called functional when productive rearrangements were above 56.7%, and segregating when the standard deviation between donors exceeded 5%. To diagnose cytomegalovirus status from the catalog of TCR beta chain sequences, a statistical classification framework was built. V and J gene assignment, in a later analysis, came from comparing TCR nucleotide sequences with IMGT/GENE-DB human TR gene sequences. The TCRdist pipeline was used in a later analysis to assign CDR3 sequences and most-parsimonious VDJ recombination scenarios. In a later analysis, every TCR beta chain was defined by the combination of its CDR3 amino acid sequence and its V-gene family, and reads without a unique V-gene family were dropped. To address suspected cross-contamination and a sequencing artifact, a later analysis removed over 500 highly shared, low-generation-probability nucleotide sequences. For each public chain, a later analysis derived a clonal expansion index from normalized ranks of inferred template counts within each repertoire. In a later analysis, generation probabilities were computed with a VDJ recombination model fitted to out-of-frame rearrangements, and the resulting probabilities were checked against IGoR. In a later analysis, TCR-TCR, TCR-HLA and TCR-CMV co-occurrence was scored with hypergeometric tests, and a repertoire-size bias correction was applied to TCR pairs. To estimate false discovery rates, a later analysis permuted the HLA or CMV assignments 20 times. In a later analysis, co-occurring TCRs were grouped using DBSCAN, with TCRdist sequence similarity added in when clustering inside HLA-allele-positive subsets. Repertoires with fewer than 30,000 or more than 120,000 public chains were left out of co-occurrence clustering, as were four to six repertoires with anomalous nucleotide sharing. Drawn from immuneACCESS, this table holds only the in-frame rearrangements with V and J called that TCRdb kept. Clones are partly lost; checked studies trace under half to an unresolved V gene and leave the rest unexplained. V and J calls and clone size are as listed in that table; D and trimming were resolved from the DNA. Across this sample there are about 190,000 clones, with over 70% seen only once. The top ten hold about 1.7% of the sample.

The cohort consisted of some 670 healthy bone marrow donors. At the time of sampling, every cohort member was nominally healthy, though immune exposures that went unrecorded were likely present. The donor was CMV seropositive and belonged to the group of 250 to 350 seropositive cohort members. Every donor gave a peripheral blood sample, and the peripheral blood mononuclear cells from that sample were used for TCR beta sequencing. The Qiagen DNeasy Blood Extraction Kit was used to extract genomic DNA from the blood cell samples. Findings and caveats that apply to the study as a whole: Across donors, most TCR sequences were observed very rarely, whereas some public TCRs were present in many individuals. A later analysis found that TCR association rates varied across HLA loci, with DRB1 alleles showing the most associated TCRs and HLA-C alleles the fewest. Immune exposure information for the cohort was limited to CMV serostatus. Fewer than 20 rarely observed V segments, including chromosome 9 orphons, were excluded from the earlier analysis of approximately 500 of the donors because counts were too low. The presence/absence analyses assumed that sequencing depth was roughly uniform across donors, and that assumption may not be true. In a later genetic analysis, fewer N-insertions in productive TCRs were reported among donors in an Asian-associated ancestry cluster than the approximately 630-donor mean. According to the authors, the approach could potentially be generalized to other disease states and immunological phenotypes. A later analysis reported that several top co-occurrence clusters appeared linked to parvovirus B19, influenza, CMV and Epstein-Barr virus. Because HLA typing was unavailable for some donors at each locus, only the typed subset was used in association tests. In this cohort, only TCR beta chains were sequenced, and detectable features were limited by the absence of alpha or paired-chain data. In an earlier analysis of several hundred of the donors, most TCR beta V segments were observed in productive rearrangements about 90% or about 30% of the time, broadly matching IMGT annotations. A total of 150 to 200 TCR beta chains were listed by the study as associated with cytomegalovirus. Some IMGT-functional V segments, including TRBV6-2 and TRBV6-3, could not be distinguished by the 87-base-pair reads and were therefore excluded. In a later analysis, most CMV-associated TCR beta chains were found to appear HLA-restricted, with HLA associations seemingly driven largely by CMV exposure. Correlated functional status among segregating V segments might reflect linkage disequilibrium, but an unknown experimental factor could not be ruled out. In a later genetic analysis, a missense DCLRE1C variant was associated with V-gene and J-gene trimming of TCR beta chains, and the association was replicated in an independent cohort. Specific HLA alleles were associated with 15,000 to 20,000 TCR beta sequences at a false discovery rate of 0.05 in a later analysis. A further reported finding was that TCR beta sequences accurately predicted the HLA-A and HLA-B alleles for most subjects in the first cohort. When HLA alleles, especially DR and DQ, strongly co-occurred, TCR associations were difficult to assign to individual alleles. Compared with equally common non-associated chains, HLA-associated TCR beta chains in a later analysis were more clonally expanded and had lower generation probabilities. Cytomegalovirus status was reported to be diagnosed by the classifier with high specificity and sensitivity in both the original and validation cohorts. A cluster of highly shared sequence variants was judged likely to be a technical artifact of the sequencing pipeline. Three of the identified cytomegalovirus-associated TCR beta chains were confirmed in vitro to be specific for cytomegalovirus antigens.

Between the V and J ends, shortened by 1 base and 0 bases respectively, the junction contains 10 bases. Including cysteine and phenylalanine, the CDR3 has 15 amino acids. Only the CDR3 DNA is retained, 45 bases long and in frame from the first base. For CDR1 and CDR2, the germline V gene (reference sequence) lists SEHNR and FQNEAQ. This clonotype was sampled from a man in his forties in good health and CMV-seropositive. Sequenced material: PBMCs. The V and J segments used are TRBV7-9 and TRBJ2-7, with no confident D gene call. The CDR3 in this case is CASSLVSSSSYEQYF. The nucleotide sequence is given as TGTGCCAGCAGCTTAGTTTCTTCGTCCTCCTACGAGCAGTACTTC.